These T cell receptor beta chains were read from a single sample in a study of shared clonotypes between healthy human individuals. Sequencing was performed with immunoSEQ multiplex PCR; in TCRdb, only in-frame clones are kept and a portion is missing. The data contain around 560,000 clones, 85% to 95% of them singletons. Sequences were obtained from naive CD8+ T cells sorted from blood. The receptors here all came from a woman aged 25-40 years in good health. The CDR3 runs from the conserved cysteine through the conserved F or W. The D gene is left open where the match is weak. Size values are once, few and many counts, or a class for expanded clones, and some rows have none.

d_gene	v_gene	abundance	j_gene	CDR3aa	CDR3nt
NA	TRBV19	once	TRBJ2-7	CASSMGYEQYF	TGTGCCAGTAGTATGGGGTACGAGCAGTACTTC
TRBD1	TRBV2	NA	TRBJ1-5	CASGQGRYSNQPQHF	TGTGCCAGCGGACAGGGGAGGTATAGCAATCAGCCCCAGCATTTT
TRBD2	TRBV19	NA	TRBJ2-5	CASRTSGSFAETQYF	TGTGCCAGTAGAACTAGCGGGAGTTTTGCGGAGACCCAGTACTTC
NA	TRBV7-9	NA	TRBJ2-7	CASSSKPSGDKGGEQYF	TGTGCCAGCAGCTCGAAACCCTCAGGGGATAAAGGGGGCGAGCAGTACTTC
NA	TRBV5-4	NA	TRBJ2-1	CAYMVTGKEFF	TGTGCCTATATGGTCACGGGAAAGGAGTTCTTC
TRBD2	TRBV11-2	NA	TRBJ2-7	CASSLLGGLAAYEQYF	TGTGCCAGCAGCTTACTAGGGGGACTAGCGGCCTACGAGCAGTACTTC
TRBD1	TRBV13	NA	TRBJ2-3	CASSLRGQGLGLDTQYF	TGTGCCAGCAGCTTAAGGGGGCAAGGGTTGGGGTTGGATACGCAGTATTTT
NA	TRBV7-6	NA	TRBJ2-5	CASTPIAAQETQYF	TGTGCCAGCACTCCGATAGCGGCCCAAGAGACCCAGTACTTC
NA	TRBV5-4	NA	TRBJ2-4	CASSLKGGDIQYF	TGTGCCAGCAGCTTGAAGGGGGGTGACATTCAGTACTTC
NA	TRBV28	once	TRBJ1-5	CASSLQGQDDQPQHF	TGTGCCAGCAGTTTACAGGGGCAGGACGATCAGCCCCAGCATTTT
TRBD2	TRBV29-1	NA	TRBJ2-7	CSVEQGTSEISYEQYF	TGCAGCGTTGAACAGGGGACTAGCGAGATCTCCTACGAGCAGTACTTC
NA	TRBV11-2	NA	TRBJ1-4	CASSSGTLEGEKLFF	TGTGCCAGCAGCTCCGGAACACTGGAGGGTGAAAAACTGTTTTTT
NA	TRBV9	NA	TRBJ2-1	CASTQGGGSGNEQFF	TGTGCCAGCACCCAAGGGGGAGGATCAGGCAATGAGCAGTTCTTC
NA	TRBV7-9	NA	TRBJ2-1	CASSLGANEQFF	TGTGCCAGCAGCCTCGGGGCGAATGAGCAGTTCTTC
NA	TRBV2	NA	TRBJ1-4	CASSGRVATNEKLFF	TGTGCCAGCAGTGGTCGAGTGGCCACGAATGAAAAACTGTTTTTT
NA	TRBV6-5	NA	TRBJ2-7	CASSPGLSYEQYF	TGTGCCAGCAGTCCGGGACTGTCCTACGAGCAGTACTTC
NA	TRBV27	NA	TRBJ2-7	CASSLGEGTEAYEQYF	TGTGCCAGCAGTTTAGGGGAGGGGACAGAGGCCTACGAGCAGTACTTC
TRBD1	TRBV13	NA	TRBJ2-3	CASSLGTGTGTTDTQYF	TGTGCCAGCAGCTTAGGAACCGGGACAGGGACGACAGATACGCAGTATTTT
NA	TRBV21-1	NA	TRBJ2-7	CASSPPAYEQYF	TGTGCCAGCAGCCCCCCCGCCTACGAGCAGTACTTC
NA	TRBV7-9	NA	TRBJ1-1	CASSSLRLTSEHRFEAFF	TGTGCCAGCAGCTCACTTAGGTTAACCAGTGAACACCGATTTGAAGCTTTCTTT
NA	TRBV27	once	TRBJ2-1	CASSPGGSYNEQFF	TGTGCCAGCAGCCCCGGGGGCTCCTACAATGAGCAGTTCTTC
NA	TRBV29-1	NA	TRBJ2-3	CSVEKGHTDTQYF	TGCAGCGTTGAAAAGGGACACACAGATACGCAGTATTTT
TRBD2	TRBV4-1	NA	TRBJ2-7	CASSHSGGGAYEQYF	TGCGCCAGCAGCCACTCGGGAGGTGGGGCCTACGAGCAGTACTTC
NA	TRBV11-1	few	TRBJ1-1	CASSFSVNTEAFF	TGTGCCAGCAGCTTTTCAGTGAACACTGAAGCTTTCTTT
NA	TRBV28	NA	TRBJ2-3	CASSLAGDSFEQYF	TGTGCCAGCAGTTTAGCAGGGGATTCCTTCGAGCAGTATTTT
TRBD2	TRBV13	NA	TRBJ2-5	CASSLYGASGRQETQYF	TGTGCCAGCAGCTTATATGGGGCTAGCGGGCGACAAGAGACCCAGTACTTC
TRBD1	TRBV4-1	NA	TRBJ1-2	CASSQEGTGFYGYTF	TGCGCCAGCAGCCAAGAGGGGACAGGGTTTTATGGCTACACCTTC
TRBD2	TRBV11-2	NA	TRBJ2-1	CASSLDSTSGRDSGEQFF	TGTGCCAGCAGCTTAGATTCAACGAGCGGGAGAGATTCGGGTGAGCAGTTCTTC
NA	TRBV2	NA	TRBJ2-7	CASRTTGTGYEQYF	TGTGCCAGCAGAACTACCGGGACCGGTTACGAGCAGTACTTC
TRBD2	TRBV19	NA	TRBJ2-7	CASSTPGRPYEQYF	TGTGCCAGTAGCACACCCGGGAGGCCCTACGAGCAGTACTTC
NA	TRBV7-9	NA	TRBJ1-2	CASSSLGDGYTF	TGTGCCAGCAGCTCCCTGGGGGATGGCTACACCTTC
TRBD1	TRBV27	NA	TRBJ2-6	CASRLGAGTGGSGANVLTF	TGTGCCAGCAGACTGGGCGCCGGGACAGGGGGCTCTGGGGCCAACGTCCTGACTTTC
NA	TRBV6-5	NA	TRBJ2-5	CASSGRVEETQYF	TGTGCCAGCAGCGGACGGGTCGAAGAGACCCAGTACTTC
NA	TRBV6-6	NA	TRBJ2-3	CASSSAAEVEADTQYF	TGTGCCAGCAGTTCGGCGGCGGAGGTGGAGGCAGATACGCAGTATTTT
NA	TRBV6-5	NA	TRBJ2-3	CASRPPGSTDTQYF	TGTGCCAGTAGACCCCCTGGGAGCACAGATACGCAGTATTTT
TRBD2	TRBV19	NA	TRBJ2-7	CASSILGAGATTYEQYF	TGTGCCAGTAGTATCCTCGGGGCGGGAGCAACAACCTACGAGCAGTACTTC
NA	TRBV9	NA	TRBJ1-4	CASSVDEGRYEKLFF	TGTGCCAGCAGCGTAGACGAGGGGCGGTATGAAAAACTGTTTTTT
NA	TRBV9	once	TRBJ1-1	CASSVAGATEAFF	TGTGCCAGCAGCGTAGCAGGGGCCACTGAAGCTTTCTTT
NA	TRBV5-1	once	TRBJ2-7	CASSSGLFTYEQYF	TGCGCCAGCAGCTCGGGACTGTTTACCTACGAGCAGTACTTC
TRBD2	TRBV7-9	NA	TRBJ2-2	CASSILPGLAEAGELFF	TGTGCCAGCAGCATCCTACCGGGACTAGCGGAGGCCGGGGAGCTGTTTTTT
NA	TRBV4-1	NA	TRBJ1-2	CASSQGVDSLYYGYTF	TGCGCCAGCAGCCAAGGGGTGGACAGCTTATACTATGGCTACACCTTC
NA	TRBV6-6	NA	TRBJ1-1	CASRVRGTEAFF	TGTGCCAGCAGAGTTAGGGGAACTGAAGCTTTCTTT
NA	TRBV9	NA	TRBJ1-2	CASSATRGPSDGYTF	TGTGCCAGCAGCGCAACCAGGGGCCCCAGCGATGGCTACACCTTC
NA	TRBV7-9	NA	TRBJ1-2	CASSLSGGYTF	TGTGCCAGCAGCTTATCCGGTGGCTACACCTTC
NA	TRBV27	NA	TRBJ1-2	CASSLGRYSGYTF	TGTGCCAGCAGTTTGGGTCGATACTCTGGCTACACCTTC
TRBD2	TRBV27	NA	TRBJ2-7	CASSLQPAGGLSYEQYF	TGTGCCAGCAGTCTCCAACCAGCGGGGGGTCTCTCCTACGAGCAGTACTTC
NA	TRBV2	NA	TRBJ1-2	CASNEADYMGYTF	TGTGCCAGCAATGAGGCCGACTATATGGGCTACACCTTC
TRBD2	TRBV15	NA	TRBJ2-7	CATSSLADSYEQYF	TGTGCCACCAGCAGTCTAGCGGACTCCTACGAGCAGTACTTC
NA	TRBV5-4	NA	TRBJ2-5	CASSFEGWETQYF	TGTGCCAGCAGCTTCGAGGGGTGGGAGACCCAGTACTTC
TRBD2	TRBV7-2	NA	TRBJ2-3	CASSLDGLAGETDTQYF	TGTGCCAGCAGCTTAGACGGACTAGCGGGAGAGACAGATACGCAGTATTTT
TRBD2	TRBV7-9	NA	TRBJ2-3	CASSAGTSALDTQYF	TGTGCCAGCAGCGCCGGGACTAGCGCATTAGATACGCAGTATTTT
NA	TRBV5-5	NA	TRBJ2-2	CASSFRRVGATGELFF	TGTGCCAGCAGCTTTCGGCGGGTCGGGGCCACCGGGGAGCTGTTTTTT
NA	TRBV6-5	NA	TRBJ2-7	CASSYLQGSSYEQYF	TGTGCCAGCAGTTACCTCCAGGGGAGCTCCTACGAGCAGTACTTC
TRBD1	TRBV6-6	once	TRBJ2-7	CASSPGQLYEQYF	TGTGCCAGCAGTCCGGGACAGCTCTACGAGCAGTACTTC
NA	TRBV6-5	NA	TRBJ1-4	CASSVQGSDEKLFF	TGTGCCAGCAGTGTGCAGGGGTCGGATGAAAAACTGTTTTTT
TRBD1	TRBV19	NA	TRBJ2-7	CASGAGTGPYEQYF	TGTGCCAGTGGGGCTGGGACAGGGCCATACGAGCAGTACTTC
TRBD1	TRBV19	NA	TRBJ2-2	CASTSPHRGGGITGELFF	TGTGCCAGTACCTCCCCTCACAGGGGTGGGGGAATCACCGGGGAGCTGTTTTTT
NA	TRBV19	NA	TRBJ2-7	CASSIAEPYEQYF	TGTGCCAGTAGTATTGCGGAACCATACGAGCAGTACTTC
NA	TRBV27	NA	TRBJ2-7	CASSFSLGQATYEQYF	TGTGCCAGCAGTTTTTCGTTAGGTCAGGCGACCTACGAGCAGTACTTC
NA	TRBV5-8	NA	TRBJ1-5	CASSRPRDTNQPQHF	TGTGCCAGCAGCCGTCCCCGGGACACAAATCAGCCCCAGCATTTT